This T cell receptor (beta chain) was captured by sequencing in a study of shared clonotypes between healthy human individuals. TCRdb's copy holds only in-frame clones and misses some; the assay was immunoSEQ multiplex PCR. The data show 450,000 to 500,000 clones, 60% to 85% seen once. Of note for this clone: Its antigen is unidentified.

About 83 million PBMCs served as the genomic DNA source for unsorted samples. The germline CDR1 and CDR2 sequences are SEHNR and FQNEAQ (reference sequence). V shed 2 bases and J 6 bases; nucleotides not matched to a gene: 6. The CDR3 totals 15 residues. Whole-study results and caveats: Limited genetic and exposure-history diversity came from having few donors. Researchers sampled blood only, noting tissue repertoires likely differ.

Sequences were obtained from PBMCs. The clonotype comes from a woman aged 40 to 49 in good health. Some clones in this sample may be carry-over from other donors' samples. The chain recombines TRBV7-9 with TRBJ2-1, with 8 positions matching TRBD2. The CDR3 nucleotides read TGTGCCAGCAGCTTATCCCCAGCGGGAGTCAATGAGCAGTTCTTC. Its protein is CASSLSPAGVNEQFF.